This T cell receptor (beta chain) emerged from a study of blood T cell repertoires in COVID-19. As for the study in general: COVID-19 samples, acute and convalescent, were from the United States, Italy and Spain.

Participant reports of clinical history set cohort assignment. Using immunoSEQ multiplex PCR, the repertoire was profiled, and TCRdb retains in-frame clones only, with some absent. Of under 250,000 clones listed, approximately 88% are singletons. Germline assignment: CDR1 LNHDA and CDR2 SQIVND (reference sequence). This CDR3 contains 16 residues. V was pared by 6 bases and J by 0 bases, with 6 bases of the junction left unmatched. J is TRBJ2-2 and V is TRBV19, with 8 bases fitting TRBD1. Sequencing was done on a sample of PBMCs or T cells enriched from blood (not recorded which). The TCR comes from a woman between 40 and 50 years old who had been exposed to COVID-19. The CDR3 region has the DNA TGTGCCAGTAGCATCAGACAGGGGTCGAACACCGGGGAGCTGTTTTTT. This encodes CASSIRQGSNTGELFF.